This T cell receptor (beta chain) was sequenced in a study of identical twins. One entry per CDR3 protein results from TCRdb running MiXCR on the 5' RACE reads. There are some 460,000 distinct CDR3 sequences in the sample; 12% to 15% occur only once, and roughly 0.5% lies in the top ten. A note on this clonotype: Its target is not known.

Overall study findings and caveats: Insertion counts were lower in abundant cord blood beta clonotypes, a trend that memory repertoires did not show.

Trimming removed 5 bases from V and 8 bases from J, with 22 bases in between. This CDR3 is 16 amino acids long. In germline, CDR1 is MGHRA, CDR2 YSYEKL. The same specimen was also included in a second study, on yellow fever vaccine responses in identical twins.

Sequencing used CD4+ T cells sorted from blood. The J gene is TRBJ2-1, the V gene TRBV4-1; D gene unclear. The source is a woman between 18 and 29 years old in good health. The CDR3 DNA is TGCGCCAGCAGCTCGACGAATCCGCGGTTATGGTATGAGCAGTTCTTC. It yields the protein CASSSTNPRLWYEQFF.